This T cell receptor (beta chain) originates from a study of T cell responses to AZD1222 COVID-19 vaccine. Profiled with immunoSEQ multiplex PCR; TCRdb holds only in-frame clones, not every one. The sample has around 270,000 clones; approximately 94% are singletons. General observations from the study: The study sampled repertoires only after the peak T cell response. Just a handful of people given AZD1222 tested seropositive at baseline. Targeting of unmutated variant regions was reportedly seen in nearly half of spike-specific TCRs.

Trimming took 1 base from V and 3 from J, leaving 13 bases between them. The CDR3 sequence is 16 residues long. CDR1 and CDR2 from the germline V gene are SGHTA and FQGNSA. The count of this clone is one. The antigen remains unidentified. The sequencing here drew on peripheral blood, taken 28 days after the second AZD1222 dose. This TCR was sampled from an adult who received the AZD1222 COVID-19 vaccine. The chain couples TRBV7-2 to TRBJ2-1; tentative D call: TRBD1 (5 bases). CDR3 amino acids: CASSLEGPTVYNEQFF. CDR3 coding DNA: TGTGCCAGCAGCTTAGAGGGGCCCACGGTCTACAATGAGCAGTTCTTC. The full variable domain, in which reference TRBV7-2 and TRBJ2-1 provide the parts outside the CDR3, is GAGVSQSPSNKVTEKGKDVELRCDPISGHTALYWYRQSLGQGLEFLIYFQGNSAPDKSGLPSDRFSAERTGGSVSTLTIQRTQQEDSAVYLCASSLEGPTVYNEQFFGPGTRLTVL.